These T cell receptor beta chains were read from a single sample in a study of blood T cell repertoires in COVID-19. Sequencing used immunoSEQ multiplex PCR; TCRdb keeps in-frame clones, though not all of them. This sample yields more than 85,000 clones, of which approximately 88% are seen a single time; approximately 3.6% belongs to the top ten. The specimen was peripheral blood. The receptors shown here come from a woman aged 65 to 85 with acute or convalescent COVID-19. Both conserved end residues are part of each CDR3. Each record gives: D gene, J gene, clone size, V gene, CDR3 protein, CDR3 DNA. A D gene is named only where the DNA matches it firmly. Expanded clones are given a class, and other clones once, few, many or no size at all.

D: TRBD2
J: TRBJ2-1
size: -
V: TRBV3-1/TRBV3-2
CDR3: CASSHNRDYIYNEQFF
DNA: TGTGCCAGCAGCCACAACCGGGACTACATTTACAATGAGCAGTTCTTC

D: TRBD1
J: TRBJ2-1
size: -
V: TRBV5-8
CDR3: CASSSIRGQGSQNEQFF
DNA: TGTGCCAGCAGCTCGATAAGGGGACAGGGAAGTCAAAATGAGCAGTTCTTC

D: TRBD2
J: TRBJ2-1
size: -
V: TRBV6-5
CDR3: CASAGTSDYNEQFF
DNA: TGTGCCAGCGCCGGGACTAGCGACTACAATGAGCAGTTCTTC

D: TRBD1
J: TRBJ1-5
size: -
V: TRBV2
CDR3: CASRMDRGRNQPQHF
DNA: TGTGCCAGCAGGATGGACAGGGGGAGGAATCAGCCCCAGCATTTT

D: -
J: TRBJ1-1
size: -
V: TRBV6-2/TRBV6-3
CDR3: CASSYQGTGAFF
DNA: TGTGCCAGCAGTTACCAGGGGACCGGGGCTTTCTTT

D: -
J: TRBJ1-6
size: -
V: TRBV20-1
CDR3: CSASRRDSPLHF
DNA: TGCAGTGCTAGTCGCAGGGATTCACCCCTCCACTTT

D: -
J: TRBJ2-7
size: -
V: TRBV30
CDR3: CAWSSGYEQYF
DNA: TGTGCCTGGAGTTCGGGCTACGAGCAGTACTTC

D: -
J: TRBJ1-4
size: -
V: TRBV5-6
CDR3: CASSPPNEETNEKLFF
DNA: TGTGCCAGCAGCCCTCCCAACGAGGAGACTAATGAAAAACTGTTTTTT

D: -
J: TRBJ1-2
size: -
V: TRBV29-1
CDR3: CSVAGVGYGYTF
DNA: TGCAGCGTTGCAGGGGTGGGCTATGGCTACACCTTC

D: -
J: TRBJ2-2
size: -
V: TRBV2
CDR3: CASSAQGNTGELFF
DNA: TGTGCCAGCAGTGCCCAGGGCAACACCGGGGAGCTGTTTTTT

D: -
J: TRBJ1-6
size: few
V: TRBV28
CDR3: CASSLTGGRSPLHF
DNA: TGTGCCAGCAGTTTAACGGGGGGAAGGTCACCCCTCCACTTT

D: -
J: TRBJ1-3
size: -
V: TRBV3-1/TRBV3-2
CDR3: CASSLTGSGNTIYF
DNA: TGTGCCAGCAGCCTGACAGGTAGTGGAAACACCATATATTTT

D: TRBD1
J: TRBJ1-2
size: -
V: TRBV27
CDR3: CASSRRTGGDLNYGYTF
DNA: TGTGCCAGCAGCCGAAGGACAGGGGGCGACCTTAACTATGGCTACACCTTC

D: TRBD2
J: TRBJ2-2
size: -
V: TRBV3-1/TRBV3-2
CDR3: CASSLPSGLAGSVNGELFF
DNA: TGTGCCAGCAGCCTACCGTCAGGACTAGCGGGATCTGTTAACGGGGAGCTGTTTTTT

D: -
J: TRBJ1-2
size: -
V: TRBV3-1/TRBV3-2
CDR3: CASSQSRGREAGYTF
DNA: TGTGCCAGCAGCCAATCGCGCGGCAGGGAGGCGGGCTACACCTTC

D: -
J: TRBJ1-5
size: -
V: TRBV28
CDR3: CASSFRRGAQPQHF
DNA: TGTGCCAGCAGTTTCAGAAGGGGCGCTCAGCCCCAGCATTTT

D: -
J: TRBJ1-6
size: few
V: TRBV28
CDR3: CASRESGGVSYNSPLHF
DNA: TGTGCCAGCAGAGAGTCGGGGGGTGTATCCTATAATTCACCCCTCCACTTT

D: -
J: TRBJ1-4
size: -
V: TRBV11-2
CDR3: CASSSITGTRGEKLFF
DNA: TGTGCCAGCAGCTCCATTACCGGGACTCGGGGTGAAAAACTGTTTTTT

D: -
J: TRBJ1-1
size: -
V: TRBV18
CDR3: CASSPRGGDTEAFF
DNA: TGTGCCAGCTCACCTCGCGGGGGGGACACTGAAGCTTTCTTT

D: TRBD1
J: TRBJ1-3
size: -
V: TRBV5-6
CDR3: CASSTLDRGLNTIYF
DNA: TGTGCCAGCAGCACCCTGGACAGGGGGCTGAACACCATATATTTT

D: TRBD1
J: TRBJ1-5
size: -
V: TRBV5-5
CDR3: CASSLRTGGGNQPQHF
DNA: TGTGCCAGCAGCTTGAGGACAGGGGGCGGCAATCAGCCCCAGCATTTT

D: TRBD1
J: TRBJ1-2
size: -
V: TRBV5-4
CDR3: CASSPGQGRSYGYTF
DNA: TGTGCCAGCAGCCCAGGACAGGGCCGATCCTATGGCTACACCTTC

D: -
J: TRBJ2-3
size: -
V: TRBV6-5
CDR3: CASSQSDTQYF
DNA: TGTGCCAGCAGCCAGTCGGATACGCAGTATTTT

D: TRBD2
J: TRBJ2-7
size: -
V: TRBV5-4
CDR3: CASSLVQGAGGGYEQYF
DNA: TGTGCCAGCAGCTTGGTACAAGGGGCGGGAGGGGGGTACGAGCAGTACTTC

D: -
J: TRBJ1-6
size: -
V: TRBV5-1
CDR3: CASSLGGGGNSPLHF
DNA: TGCGCCAGCAGCTTGGGCGGAGGCGGTAATTCACCCCTCCACTTT

D: TRBD2
J: TRBJ2-7
size: -
V: TRBV5-6
CDR3: CASSRSGGAWYEQYF
DNA: TGTGCCAGCAGCAGATCGGGAGGAGCTTGGTACGAGCAGTACTTC

D: TRBD1
J: TRBJ2-2
size: few
V: TRBV10-3
CDR3: CAISESRTGATGELFF
DNA: TGTGCCATCAGTGAGTCGAGGACAGGGGCCACCGGGGAGCTGTTTTTT

D: TRBD2
J: TRBJ2-7
size: -
V: TRBV6-2/TRBV6-3
CDR3: CASSHTGTSGVYEQYF
DNA: TGTGCCAGCAGTCATACCGGGACTAGCGGGGTCTACGAGCAGTACTTC

D: -
J: TRBJ1-5
size: once
V: TRBV19
CDR3: CASSILKGDGNQPQHF
DNA: TGTGCCAGTAGTATCCTTAAGGGAGACGGCAATCAGCCCCAGCATTTT

D: -
J: TRBJ1-1
size: -
V: TRBV4-1
CDR3: CASSQDLTPGRNKAFF
DNA: TGCGCCAGCAGCCAAGATCTAACTCCAGGGCGAAACAAAGCTTTCTTT

D: -
J: TRBJ1-3
size: -
V: TRBV3-1/TRBV3-2
CDR3: CASSPGNGNTIYF
DNA: TGTGCCAGCAGCCCCGGGAACGGAAACACCATATATTTT

D: -
J: TRBJ2-1
size: -
V: TRBV5-8
CDR3: CASIIVNEQFF
DNA: TGTGCCAGCATTATCGTCAATGAGCAGTTCTTC

D: TRBD1
J: TRBJ1-5
size: -
V: TRBV4-2
CDR3: CASSQGDRGLNQPQHF
DNA: TGTGCCAGCAGCCAAGGGGACAGGGGCTTGAATCAGCCCCAGCATTTT

D: -
J: TRBJ1-1
size: -
V: TRBV5-1
CDR3: CASKGSGFTEAFF
DNA: TGCGCCAGCAAGGGATCGGGGTTTACTGAAGCTTTCTTT

D: -
J: TRBJ2-2
size: -
V: TRBV27
CDR3: CASSRDSNTGELFF
DNA: TGTGCCAGCAGCCGGGACTCAAACACCGGGGAGCTGTTTTTT

D: -
J: TRBJ1-5
size: -
V: TRBV9
CDR3: CASSVSGDSNQPQHF
DNA: TGTGCCAGCAGCGTATCGGGGGATAGCAATCAGCCCCAGCATTTT

D: -
J: TRBJ1-5
size: -
V: TRBV5-4
CDR3: CASSLMGGSNQPQHF
DNA: TGTGCCAGCAGCTTGATGGGGGGTAGCAATCAGCCCCAGCATTTT

D: TRBD1
J: TRBJ1-2
size: -
V: TRBV5-8
CDR3: CASSLPGQGELTNYGYTF
DNA: TGTGCCAGCAGCCTGCCGGGACAGGGGGAGCTAACTAACTATGGCTACACCTTC

D: TRBD2
J: TRBJ2-5
size: -
V: TRBV5-1
CDR3: CASRVSTSGGQETQYF
DNA: TGCGCCAGCCGAGTCTCGACTAGCGGGGGACAAGAGACCCAGTACTTC

D: -
J: TRBJ2-1
size: -
V: TRBV2
CDR3: CASSVSPDNNEQFF
DNA: TGTGCCAGCAGTGTTTCTCCGGACAACAATGAGCAGTTCTTC

D: -
J: TRBJ1-1
size: -
V: TRBV6-5
CDR3: CASKAGNLNEAFF
DNA: TGTGCCAGCAAAGCAGGGAACTTAAATGAAGCTTTCTTT

D: TRBD1
J: TRBJ1-1
size: -
V: TRBV19
CDR3: CASSSASGGGTEAFF
DNA: TGTGCCAGTAGTAGCGCCTCAGGGGGAGGCACTGAAGCTTTCTTT

D: TRBD1
J: TRBJ2-7
size: -
V: TRBV6-4
CDR3: CASSIETGATEQYF
DNA: TGTGCCAGCAGCATAGAAACAGGGGCCACCGAGCAGTACTTC

D: TRBD2
J: TRBJ2-7
size: -
V: TRBV6-5
CDR3: CASSQLAGGYYEQYF
DNA: TGTGCCAGCAGTCAACTAGCGGGAGGGTATTACGAGCAGTACTTC

D: TRBD1
J: TRBJ1-1
size: -
V: TRBV27
CDR3: CASSRQGQRTEAFF
DNA: TGTGCCAGCAGTCGACAGGGGCAGCGCACTGAAGCTTTCTTT

D: TRBD1
J: TRBJ1-1
size: -
V: TRBV28
CDR3: CATKIPGPGQGRPFF
DNA: TGTGCCACCAAAATCCCGGGACCTGGACAGGGTCGGCCTTTCTTT

D: TRBD1
J: TRBJ1-2
size: once
V: TRBV6-1
CDR3: CASSVSYGTVSFGYTF
DNA: TGTGCCAGCAGTGTCAGTTACGGGACAGTAAGTTTTGGCTACACCTTC

D: -
J: TRBJ1-5
size: -
V: TRBV6-1
CDR3: CASSESGVYRNQPQHF
DNA: TGTGCCAGCAGTGAAAGCGGAGTATATCGAAATCAGCCCCAGCATTTT

D: -
J: TRBJ2-3
size: -
V: TRBV19
CDR3: CASSIAAASSTDTQYF
DNA: TGTGCCAGTAGTATAGCGGCGGCCTCTAGCACAGATACGCAGTATTTT

D: -
J: TRBJ1-6
size: -
V: TRBV5-4
CDR3: CASSLGGGTYNSPLHF
DNA: TGTGCCAGCAGCTTGGGGGGGGGAACCTATAATTCACCCCTCCACTTT

D: TRBD2
J: TRBJ2-1
size: -
V: TRBV5-1
CDR3: CASRRGGTPSSYNEQFF
DNA: TGCGCCAGCCGGCGGGGGGGGACCCCTAGCTCCTACAATGAGCAGTTCTTC

D: TRBD2
J: TRBJ2-2
size: -
V: TRBV19
CDR3: CASTASGGVAGELFF
DNA: TGTGCCAGTACCGCTAGCGGGGGCGTTGCCGGGGAGCTGTTTTTT

D: -
J: TRBJ1-1
size: once
V: TRBV19
CDR3: CASSPRTVTEAFF
DNA: TGTGCCAGTAGTCCACGGACAGTTACTGAAGCTTTCTTT

D: TRBD1
J: TRBJ1-4
size: -
V: TRBV28
CDR3: CASSLSGTGNEKLFF
DNA: TGTGCCAGCAGTTTATCCGGGACAGGGAATGAAAAACTGTTTTTT

D: TRBD1
J: TRBJ1-1
size: -
V: TRBV10-1
CDR3: CASSRDRGTEAFF
DNA: TGCGCCAGCAGCCGGGACAGGGGCACTGAAGCTTTCTTT